The clone carrying this T cell receptor (beta chain) was seen a handful of times. Its antigen is undetermined. Every donor was a healthy person donating bone marrow. This entry belongs to a study of cytomegalovirus exposure and HLA in healthy donors. Study outcomes and limitations: Later analysis identified 15,000 to 20,000 TCR beta sequences associated with HLA alleles, using a false discovery rate threshold of 0.05. In an earlier analysis, in several hundred donors, most V segments appeared productive either ~90% or ~30% of the time. Certain sequence variants were highly shared and formed a cluster, and this cluster was likely a sequencing artifact.

Both 60 Vbeta primers and 13 Jbeta primers went into the PCR. Sequencing used immunoSEQ multiplex PCR; TCRdb keeps in-frame clones, though not all of them. The sample shows over 60,000 clones, roughly 76% of them seen only once. Germline assignment: CDR1 MNHNS and CDR2 SASEGT. This CDR3 comprises 14 residues. The V segment lost 4 bases and the J segment 1 base; nucleotides outside the gene matches: 3. The receptor's source is a man younger than 30 in good health and CMV-seronegative. The V call is TRBV6-1, the J call TRBJ1-2; 7 positions match TRBD1. The sequenced sample consisted of PBMCs. The CDR3 loop reads CASSGRGDNYGYTF. CDR3 DNA sequence: TGTGCCAGCAGTGGCAGGGGGGATAACTATGGCTACACCTTC.